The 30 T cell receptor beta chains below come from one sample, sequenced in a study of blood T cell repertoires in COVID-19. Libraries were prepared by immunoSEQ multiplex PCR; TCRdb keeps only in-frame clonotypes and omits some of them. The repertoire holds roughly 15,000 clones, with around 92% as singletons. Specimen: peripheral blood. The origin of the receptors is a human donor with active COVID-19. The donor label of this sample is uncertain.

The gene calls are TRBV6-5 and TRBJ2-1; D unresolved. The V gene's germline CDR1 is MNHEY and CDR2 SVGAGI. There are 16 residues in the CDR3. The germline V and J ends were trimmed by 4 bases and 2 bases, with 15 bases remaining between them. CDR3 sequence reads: CASSSTQAGTYNEQFF. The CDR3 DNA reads TGTGCCAGCAGTTCGACACAAGCTGGAACCTACAATGAGCAGTTCTTC.

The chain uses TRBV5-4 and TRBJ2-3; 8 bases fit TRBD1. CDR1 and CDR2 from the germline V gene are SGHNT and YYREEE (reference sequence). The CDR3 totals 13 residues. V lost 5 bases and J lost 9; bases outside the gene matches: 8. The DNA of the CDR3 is TGTGCCAGCAGTGGAACCCGACAGGGGACGCAGTATTTT. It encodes CASSGTRQGTQYF.

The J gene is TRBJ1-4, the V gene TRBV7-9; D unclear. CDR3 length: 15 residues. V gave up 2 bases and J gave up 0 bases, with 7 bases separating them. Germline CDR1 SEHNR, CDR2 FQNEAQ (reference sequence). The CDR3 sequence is CASSLYPATNEKLFF. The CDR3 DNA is TGTGCCAGCAGCTTATATCCGGCAACTAATGAAAAACTGTTTTTT.

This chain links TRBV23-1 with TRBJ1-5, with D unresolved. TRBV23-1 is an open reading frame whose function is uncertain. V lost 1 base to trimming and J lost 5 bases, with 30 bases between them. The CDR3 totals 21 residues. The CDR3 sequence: CASSQFLPPTIKEVWDQPQHF. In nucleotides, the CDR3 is TGCGCCAGCAGTCAATTTCTGCCGCCTACTATCAAAGAGGTTTGGGATCAGCCCCAGCATTTT.

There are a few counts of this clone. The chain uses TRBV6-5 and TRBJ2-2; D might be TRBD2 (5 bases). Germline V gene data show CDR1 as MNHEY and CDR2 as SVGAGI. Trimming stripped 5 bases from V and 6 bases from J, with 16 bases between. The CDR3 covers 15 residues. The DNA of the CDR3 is TGTGCCAGCAGTCCCTTCCCCGGGGTCGCCGGGGAGCTGTTTTTT. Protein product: CASSPFPGVAGELFF.

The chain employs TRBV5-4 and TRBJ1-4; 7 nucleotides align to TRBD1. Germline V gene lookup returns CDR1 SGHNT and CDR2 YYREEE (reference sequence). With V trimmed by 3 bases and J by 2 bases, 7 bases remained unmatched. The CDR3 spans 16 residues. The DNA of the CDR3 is TGTGCCAGCAGCTGGGGACAGCCTCTGACTAATGAAAAACTGTTTTTT. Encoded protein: CASSWGQPLTNEKLFF.

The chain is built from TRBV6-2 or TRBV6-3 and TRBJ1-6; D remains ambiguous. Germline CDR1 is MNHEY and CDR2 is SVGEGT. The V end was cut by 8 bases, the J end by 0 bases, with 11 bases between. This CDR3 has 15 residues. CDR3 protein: CASGFRSSYNSPLHF. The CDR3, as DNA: TGTGCCAGCGGTTTTAGGAGCTCCTATAATTCACCCCTCCACTTT.

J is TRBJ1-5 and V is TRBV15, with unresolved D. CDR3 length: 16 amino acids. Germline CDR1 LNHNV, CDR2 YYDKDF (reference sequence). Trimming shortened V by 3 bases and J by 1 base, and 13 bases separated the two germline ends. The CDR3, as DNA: TGTGCCACCAGCAGGCCCCCCCCCGGGAGCAATCAGCCCCAGCATTTT. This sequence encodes CATSRPPPGSNQPQHF.

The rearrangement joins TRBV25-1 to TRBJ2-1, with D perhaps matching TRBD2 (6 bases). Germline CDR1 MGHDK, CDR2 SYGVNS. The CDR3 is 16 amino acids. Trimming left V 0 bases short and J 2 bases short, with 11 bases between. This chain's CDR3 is CASSEYGGAAYNEQFF. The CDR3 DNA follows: TGTGCCAGCAGTGAATACGGCGGGGCAGCCTACAATGAGCAGTTCTTC. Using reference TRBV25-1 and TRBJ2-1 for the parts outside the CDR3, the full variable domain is EADIYQTPRYLVIGTGKKITLECSQTMGHDKMYWYQQDPGMELHLIHYSYGVNSTEKGDLSSESTVSRIRTEHFPLTLESARPSHTSQYLCASSEYGGAAYNEQFFGPGTRLTVL.

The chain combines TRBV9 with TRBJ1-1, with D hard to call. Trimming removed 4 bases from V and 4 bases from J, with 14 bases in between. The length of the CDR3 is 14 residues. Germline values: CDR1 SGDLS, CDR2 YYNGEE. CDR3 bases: TGTGCCAGCAGCTCTCGGCGGGGAAGCACTGAAGCTTTCTTT. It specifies CASSSRRGSTEAFF.

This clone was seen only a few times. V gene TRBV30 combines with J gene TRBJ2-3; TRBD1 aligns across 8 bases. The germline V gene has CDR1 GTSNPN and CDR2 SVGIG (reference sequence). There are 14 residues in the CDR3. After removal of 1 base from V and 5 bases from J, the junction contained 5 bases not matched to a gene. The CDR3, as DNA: TGTGCCTGGAGTGCAGGGGGCACAAGAGATACGCAGTATTTT. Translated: CAWSAGGTRDTQYF.

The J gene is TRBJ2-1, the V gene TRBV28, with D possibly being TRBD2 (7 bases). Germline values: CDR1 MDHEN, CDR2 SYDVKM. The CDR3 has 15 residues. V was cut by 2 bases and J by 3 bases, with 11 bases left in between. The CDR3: CASSLGGANYNEQFF. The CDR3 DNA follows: TGTGCCAGCAGTTTAGGGGGGGCGAACTACAATGAGCAGTTCTTC.

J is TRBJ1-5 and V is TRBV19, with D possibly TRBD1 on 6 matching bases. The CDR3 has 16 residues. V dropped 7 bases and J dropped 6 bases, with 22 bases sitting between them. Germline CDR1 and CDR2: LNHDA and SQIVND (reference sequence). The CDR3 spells CASTPGAGGASQPQHF. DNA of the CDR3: TGTGCCAGTACCCCTGGTGCTGGGGGCGCGTCTCAGCCCCAGCATTTT. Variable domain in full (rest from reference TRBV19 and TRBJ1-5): DGGITQSPKYLFRKEGQNVTLSCEQNLNHDAMYWYRQDPGQGLRLIYYSQIVNDFQKGDIAEGYSVSREKKESFPLTVTSAQKNPTAFYLCASTPGAGGASQPQHFGDGTRLSIL.

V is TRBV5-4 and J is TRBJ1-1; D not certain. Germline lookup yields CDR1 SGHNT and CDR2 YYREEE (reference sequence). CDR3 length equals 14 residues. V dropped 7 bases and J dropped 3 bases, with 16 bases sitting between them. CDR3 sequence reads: CASERGLGDTEAFF. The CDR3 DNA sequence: TGTGCCAGCGAGAGAGGGCTCGGCGACACTGAAGCTTTCTTT.

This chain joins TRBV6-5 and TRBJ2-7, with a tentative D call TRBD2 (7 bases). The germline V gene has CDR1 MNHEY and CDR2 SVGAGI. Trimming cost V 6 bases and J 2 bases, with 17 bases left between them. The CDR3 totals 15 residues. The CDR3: CASRKGGLQPYEQYF. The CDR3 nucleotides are TGTGCCAGCAGAAAGGGGGGACTACAACCCTACGAGCAGTACTTC.

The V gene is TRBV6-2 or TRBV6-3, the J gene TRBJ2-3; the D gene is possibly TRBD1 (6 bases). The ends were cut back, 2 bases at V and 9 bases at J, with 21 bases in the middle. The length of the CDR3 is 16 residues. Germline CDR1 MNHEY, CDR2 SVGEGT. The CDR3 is CASSYPLAGDLTTQYF. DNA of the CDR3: TGTGCCAGCAGTTACCCGTTGGCAGGGGACCTCACAACGCAGTATTTT.

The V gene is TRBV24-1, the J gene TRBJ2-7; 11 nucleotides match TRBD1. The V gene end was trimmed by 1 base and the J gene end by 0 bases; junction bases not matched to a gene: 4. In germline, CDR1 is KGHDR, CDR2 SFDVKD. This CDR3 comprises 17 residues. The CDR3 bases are TGTGCCACCAGTGATTTTGGGACAGGGGGTCCCTCCTACGAGCAGTACTTC. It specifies CATSDFGTGGPSYEQYF.

CDR3 protein: CASSYGVGRDAYEQYF. CDR3 bases: TGTGCCAGCAGTTACGGGGTCGGCAGGGATGCCTACGAGCAGTACTTC. V is TRBV6-5 and J is TRBJ2-7, with D possibly being TRBD1 (5 bases). V lost 2 bases to trimming and J lost 2 bases, with 16 bases between them. The CDR3 contains 16 residues. CDR1 and CDR2 (germline): MNHEY, SVGAGI.

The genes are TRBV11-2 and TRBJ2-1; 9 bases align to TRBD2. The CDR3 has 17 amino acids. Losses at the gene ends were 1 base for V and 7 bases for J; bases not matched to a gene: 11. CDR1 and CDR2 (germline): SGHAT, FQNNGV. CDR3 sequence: CASSLGSSGRSYNEQFF. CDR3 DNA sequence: TGTGCCAGCAGCTTAGGATCCAGCGGGAGGAGCTATAATGAGCAGTTCTTC.

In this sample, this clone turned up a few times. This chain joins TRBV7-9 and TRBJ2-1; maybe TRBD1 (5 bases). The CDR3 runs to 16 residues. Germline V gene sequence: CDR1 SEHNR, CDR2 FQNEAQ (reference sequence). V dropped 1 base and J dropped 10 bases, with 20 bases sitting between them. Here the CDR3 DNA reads TGTGCCAGCAGCTTAGGAAGCAGGGCTCAGCAAGACGAGCAGTTCTTC. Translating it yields CASSLGSRAQQDEQFF.

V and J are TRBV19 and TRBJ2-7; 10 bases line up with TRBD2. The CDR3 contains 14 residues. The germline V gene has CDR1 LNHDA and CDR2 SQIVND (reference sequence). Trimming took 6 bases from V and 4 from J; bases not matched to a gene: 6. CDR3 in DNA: TGTGCCAGTAGGAGGACTAGCGGAGCGTACGAGCAGTACTTC. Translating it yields CASRRTSGAYEQYF. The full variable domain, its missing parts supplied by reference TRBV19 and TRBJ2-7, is DGGITQSPKYLFRKEGQNVTLSCEQNLNHDAMYWYRQDPGQGLRLIYYSQIVNDFQKGDIAEGYSVSREKKESFPLTVTSAQKNPTAFYLCASRRTSGAYEQYFGPGTRLTVT.

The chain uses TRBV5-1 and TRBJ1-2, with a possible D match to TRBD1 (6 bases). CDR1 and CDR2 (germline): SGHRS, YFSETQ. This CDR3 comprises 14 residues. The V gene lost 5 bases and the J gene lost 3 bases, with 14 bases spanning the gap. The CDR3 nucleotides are TGCGCCAGCAGACGCGGGGAGGGGGACTATGGCTACACCTTC. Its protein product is CASRRGEGDYGYTF.

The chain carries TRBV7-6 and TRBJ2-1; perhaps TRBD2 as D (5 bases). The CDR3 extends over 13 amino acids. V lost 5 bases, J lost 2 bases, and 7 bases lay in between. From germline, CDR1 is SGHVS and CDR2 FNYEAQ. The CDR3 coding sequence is TGTGCCAGCAGCCCGAGGGCCTACAATGAGCAGTTCTTC. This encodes CASSPRAYNEQFF.

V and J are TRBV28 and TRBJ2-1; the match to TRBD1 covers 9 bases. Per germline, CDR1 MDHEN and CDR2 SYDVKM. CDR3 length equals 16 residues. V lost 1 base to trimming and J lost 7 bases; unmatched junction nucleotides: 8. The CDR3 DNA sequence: TGTGCCAGCAGTTTATCCGCGGGACAGGGTAGAAATGAGCAGTTCTTC. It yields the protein CASSLSAGQGRNEQFF.

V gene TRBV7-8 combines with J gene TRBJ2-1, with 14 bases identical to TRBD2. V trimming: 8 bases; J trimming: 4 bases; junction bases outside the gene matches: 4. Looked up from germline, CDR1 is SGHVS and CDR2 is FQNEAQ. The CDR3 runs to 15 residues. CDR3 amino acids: CASGTSGRGYNEQFF. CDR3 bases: TGTGCCAGCGGGACTAGCGGGAGAGGTTACAATGAGCAGTTCTTC.

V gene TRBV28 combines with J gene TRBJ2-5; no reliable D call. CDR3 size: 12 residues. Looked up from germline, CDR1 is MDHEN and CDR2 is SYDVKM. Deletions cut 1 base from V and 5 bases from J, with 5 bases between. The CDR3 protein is CASSLLRETQYF. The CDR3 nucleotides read TGTGCCAGCAGTTTATTACGGGAGACCCAGTACTTC. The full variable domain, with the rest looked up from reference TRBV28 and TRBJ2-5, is DVKVTQSSRYLVKRTGEKVFLECVQDMDHENMFWYRQDPGLGLRLIYFSYDVKMKEKGDIPEGYSVSREKKERFSLILESASTNQTSMYLCASSLLRETQYFGPGTRLLVL.

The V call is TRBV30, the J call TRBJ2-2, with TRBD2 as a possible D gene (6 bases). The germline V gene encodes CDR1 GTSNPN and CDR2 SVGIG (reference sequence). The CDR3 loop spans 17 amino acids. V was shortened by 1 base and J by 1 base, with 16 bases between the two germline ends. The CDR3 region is CAWSALLIAENTGELFF. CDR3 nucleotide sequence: TGTGCCTGGAGTGCTCTGCTGATAGCGGAGAACACCGGGGAGCTGTTTTTT.

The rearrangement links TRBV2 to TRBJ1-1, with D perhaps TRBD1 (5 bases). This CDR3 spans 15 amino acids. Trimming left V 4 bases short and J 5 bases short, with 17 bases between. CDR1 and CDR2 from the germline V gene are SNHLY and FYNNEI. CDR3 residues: CASSASRAGGTEAFF. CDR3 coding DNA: TGTGCCAGCAGTGCCTCCCGAGCCGGGGGTACTGAAGCTTTCTTT.

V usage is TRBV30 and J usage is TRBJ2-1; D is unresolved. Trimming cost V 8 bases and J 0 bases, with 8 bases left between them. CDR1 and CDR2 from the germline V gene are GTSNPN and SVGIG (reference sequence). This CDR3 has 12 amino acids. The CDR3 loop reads CARPSSYNEQFF. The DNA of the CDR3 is TGTGCCCGTCCCAGCTCCTACAATGAGCAGTTCTTC. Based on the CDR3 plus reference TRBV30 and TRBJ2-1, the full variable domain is SQTIHQWPATLVQPVGSPLSLECTVEGTSNPNLYWYRQAAGRGLQLLFYSVGIGQISSEVPQNLSASRPQDRQFILSSKKLLLSDSGFYLCARPSSYNEQFFGPGTRLTVL.

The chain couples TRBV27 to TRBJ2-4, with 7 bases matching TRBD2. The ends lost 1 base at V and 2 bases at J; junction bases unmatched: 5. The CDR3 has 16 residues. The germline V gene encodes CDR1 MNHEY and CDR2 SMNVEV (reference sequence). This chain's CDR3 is CASSLWGGRSKNIQYF. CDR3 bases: TGTGCCAGCAGTTTATGGGGCGGGAGATCCAAAAACATTCAGTACTTC.